Shown below are 10 T cell receptor beta chains from a single sample sequenced in a study of blood T cells in healthy people across ages. With a J-beta primer mix and a sample-barcoded 5' primer, a second PCR ran roughly 6 to 12 cycles. One entry per CDR3 protein, called by TCRdb with MiXCR from the 5' RACE reads. The sample holds around 650,000 distinct CDR3 sequences; roughly 30% are singletons and the top ten take approximately 15%. The sequenced material came from blood. Receptors were obtained from an elderly woman in good health.

Ten or more counts support this clonotype. The CDR3 reads CASSVNLGGRVNEQFF. DNA of the CDR3: TGTGCCAGCAGCGTTAACTTGGGGGGGCGCGTGAATGAGCAGTTCTTC. V gene TRBV9 combines with J gene TRBJ2-1; maybe TRBD2 (7 bases). Deletions cut 2 bases from V and 7 bases from J, with 19 bases between. The CDR3 totals 16 residues. Germline lookup yields CDR1 SGDLS and CDR2 YYNGEE.

In nucleotides, the CDR3 is TGTGCCATCAGTGATCAAGTCAATGAGCAGTTCTTC. Translated: CAISDQVNEQFF. The J gene is TRBJ2-1, the V gene TRBV10-3; no definite D call. The V end lost 3 bases, the J end lost 6 bases, and 6 bases lay between the germline ends. In germline, CDR1 is ENHRY, CDR2 SYGVKD. This CDR3 spans 12 amino acids.

This clonotype has just one count. The chain's CDR3 is CASSRTGLAGGREETQYF. The CDR3 nucleotides are TGTGCCAGCAGCCGAACGGGACTAGCGGGGGGGCGTGAAGAGACCCAGTACTTC. The chain is built from TRBV14 and TRBJ2-7; 16 bases are a match to TRBD2. Near its end, the DNA agrees better with TRBJ2-5, so the J call may be wrong. The CDR3 runs to 18 residues. Germline CDR1 reads SGHDN; CDR2 reads FVKESK.

As concerns this clonotype: This sequence may be a read error, since a much larger clone differs from it by one base. This chain links TRBV6-5 with TRBJ1-4; 7 nucleotides line up with TRBD1. The CDR3 is 13 residues long. Germline assignment: CDR1 MNHEY and CDR2 SVGAGI. In DNA, the CDR3 is TGTGCCAGCCGCCTACAGGGGAATGAAAAACGGTTTTTT. It is translated as CASRLQGNEKRFF.

The chain has TRBV6-2 or TRBV6-3 and TRBJ1-1; D may be TRBD1 (5 bases). Trimming left V 5 bases short and J 7 bases short, with 20 bases between. The length of the CDR3 is 15 residues. Per germline, CDR1 MNHEY and CDR2 SVGEGT. The CDR3 here is CASSLTSGSQGEAFF. The CDR3 DNA follows: TGTGCCAGCAGTCTCACCTCAGGGTCTCAGGGTGAAGCTTTCTTT.

The sample holds many counts of this clonotype. This sequence may be a read error, since a much larger clone differs from it by one base. The J gene is TRBJ2-7, the V gene TRBV6-6; maybe TRBD2 (6 bases). Germline V gene sequence: CDR1 MNHNY, CDR2 SVGAGI (reference sequence). The CDR3 totals 13 residues. Trimming shortened V by 6 bases and J by 2 bases, and 11 bases separated the two germline ends. The CDR3 here is CASREGPAYEQYF. Here the CDR3 DNA reads TGTGCCAGCAGGGAGGGGCCAGCCTACGAGCAGTACTTC.

The chain uses TRBV5-5 and TRBJ2-3, with TRBD1 identical over 8 bases. Germline assignment: CDR1 SGHKS and CDR2 YYEKEE (reference sequence). This CDR3 has 16 residues. J lost 5 bases, V lost 0 bases, and 8 bases had no gene match. The CDR3 reads CASSLEQGVQLDTQYF. As DNA, the CDR3 is TGTGCCAGCAGCTTGGAACAGGGGGTGCAACTAGATACGCAGTATTTT.

This clonotype came up a few times. A clone one base away is much larger, so this may be a read error. This chain links TRBV29-1 with TRBJ1-2; tentatively, D is TRBD1 (6 bases). The germline V gene encodes CDR1 SQVTM and CDR2 ANQGSEA. The CDR3 consists of 13 residues. The V and J ends lost 6 bases and 10 bases respectively, with 21 bases between them. The CDR3 region has the DNA TGCAGCGTCCCTGTTCAGGGGATCGGTGACTACACCTTC. Translated: CSVPVQGIGDYTF.

This clonotype was seen many times. The CDR3 DNA reads TGTGCCAGCAGCTTAGTTAATTACAGGGACAGGGGAGGCTACGAGCAGTACTTC. It codes for CASSLVNYRDRGGYEQYF. V usage is TRBV11-2 and J usage is TRBJ2-7; 10 bases align to TRBD1. The ends lost 1 base at V and 3 bases at J; junction bases unmatched: 12. The CDR3 extends over 18 amino acids. CDR1 and CDR2 from the germline V gene are SGHAT and FQNNGV.

This chain uses TRBV29-1 with TRBJ1-2, with D unclear. Germline CDR1 SQVTM, CDR2 ANQGSEA. CDR3 size: 11 residues. The germline V and J ends were trimmed by 4 bases and 5 bases, with 8 bases remaining between them. DNA for the CDR3: TGCAGCGTTGCGGTGGGATATGGCTACACCTTC. Translation gives CSVAVGYGYTF.